What follows describes a single T cell receptor (beta chain). Each CDR3 protein is one row after TCRdb ran MiXCR on the 5' RACE reads. Among about 620,000 distinct CDR3 sequences, around 17% were seen once, and the ten largest hold 12%. The data originate from a study of T-cell memory formation after mild COVID-19. The CDR3 is 14 residues long. CDR1 SGHTA and CDR2 FQGNSA come from the germline V gene. Trimming removed 2 bases at V and 6 bases at J, with 12 bases between. This receptor was obtained from an adult woman who had mild COVID-19 (a few samples of this study predate the infection). Cell type and time point are not known. Source material: PBMCs or a T cell subset sorted from them (not recorded which). This chain uses TRBV7-2 with TRBJ2-3; D gene unclear. This chain's CDR3 is CASSLMLVGDTQYF. The CDR3 DNA is TGTGCCAGCAGCTTAATGCTCGTGGGGGATACGCAGTATTTT. The full variable domain, rest sourced from reference TRBV7-2 and TRBJ2-3, is GAGVSQSPSNKVTEKGKDVELRCDPISGHTALYWYRQSLGQGLEFLIYFQGNSAPDKSGLPSDRFSAERTGGSVSTLTIQRTQQEDSAVYLCASSLMLVGDTQYFGPGTRLTVL.